The clone carrying this T cell receptor (beta chain) has more than one count but fewer than ten. The sample originates from a study of response to subunit inactivated influenza vaccine. TCRdb reprocessed the RT-PCR reads via MiXCR and lists one record per CDR3 protein. Of 500,000 to 550,000 distinct CDR3 sequences in the sample, roughly 25% were seen once. The CDR3 has 15 residues. Germline loops: CDR1 WNHNN, CDR2 SYGVQD (reference sequence). Trimming removed 4 bases from V and 7 bases from J; junction bases left unmatched: 8. This same sample was also taken into another study, of T cells expressing NK-cell markers. Per that paper: UMIs accompanied the 5'RACE template switching by which TCR beta cDNA was made.

The sequences come from CD4+ T cells sorted from PBMCs, collected about 11 days after vaccination. The chain has TRBV10-1 and TRBJ2-2, with TRBD1 matching over 8 bases. The TCR was taken from a man aged 50 to 59 who received an inactivated influenza vaccine. The CDR3 here is CASSAAGGRGGELFF. The CDR3 bases are TGCGCCAGCAGTGCGGCAGGGGGCAGAGGCGGGGAGCTGTTTTTT.